Listed below are T cell receptor beta chains from one sample, sequenced in a study of cytomegalovirus exposure and HLA in healthy donors. The protocol was immunoSEQ multiplex PCR, while the TCRdb copy is restricted to in-frame clones and leaves out a portion. The repertoire holds 150,000 to 200,000 clones, with roughly 80% as singletons. Sequenced: PBMCs. The receptor source for this set is a woman in her thirties or forties in good health and CMV-seronegative. Both conserved end residues are part of each CDR3. A D gene is named only where the DNA matches it firmly. For some rows the clone size is stated as once, few or many, or as a class when expanded; others skip it.

>NA|NA|TRBJ2-2|TRBV6-4
CASSQAGLGAGELFF
TGTGCCAGCAGTCAAGCAGGGTTAGGAGCCGGGGAGCTGTTTTTT
>NA|NA|TRBJ2-3|TRBV21-1
CASSRSTRGRTDTQYF
TGTGCCAGCAGTAGGTCAACGCGGGGGAGAACAGATACGCAGTATTTT
>TRBD1|NA|TRBJ2-1|TRBV13
CASSQGQGLNEQFF
TGTGCCAGCAGTCAGGGACAGGGTCTGAATGAGCAGTTCTTC
>NA|NA|TRBJ2-3|TRBV7-6
CASSLGGLPSTDTQYF
TGTGCCAGCAGCTTAGGGGGGCTTCCCAGCACAGATACGCAGTATTTT
>TRBD1|NA|TRBJ1-2|TRBV10-2
CASTLQGAGGYTF
TGCGCCAGCACCCTACAGGGGGCGGGTGGCTACACCTTC
>TRBD1|NA|TRBJ1-2|TRBV28
CASRADRGTNYGYTF
TGTGCCAGCAGGGCAGACAGGGGAACTAACTATGGCTACACCTTC
>TRBD2|NA|TRBJ2-1|TRBV11-3
CASPREGRNNEQFF
TGTGCCAGCCCTCGGGAGGGGCGGAACAATGAGCAGTTCTTC
>NA|few|TRBJ2-3|TRBV7-9
CSSSSTDTQYF
TGTTCCAGCAGCTCTACAGATACGCAGTATTTT
>NA|NA|TRBJ1-1|TRBV18
CASSPQNQGNTEAFF
TGTGCCAGCTCACCCCAAAATCAGGGGAACACTGAAGCTTTCTTT
>TRBD2|NA|TRBJ2-5|TRBV7-2
CASSPLAGKQETQYF
TGTGCCAGCAGCCCACTAGCGGGGAAACAAGAGACCCAGTACTTC
>TRBD2|once|TRBJ2-7|TRBV29-1
CSVQGLAGGPGYEQYF
TGCAGCGTCCAGGGACTAGCGGGAGGGCCGGGATACGAGCAGTACTTC
>NA|NA|TRBJ2-2|TRBV5-1
CASTPMGAGTGELFF
TGCGCCAGCACCCCTATGGGGGCCGGCACCGGGGAGCTGTTTTTT
>NA|few|TRBJ1-2|TRBV27
CASSVAGIYGYTF
TGTGCCAGCAGTGTCGCCGGGATCTATGGCTACACCTTC
>NA|few|TRBJ2-3|TRBV30
CAWSGGFTDTQYF
TGTGCCTGGAGTGGGGGCTTCACAGATACGCAGTATTTT
>TRBD1|NA|TRBJ1-1|TRBV5-8
CASTLTGEAFF
TGTGCCAGCACCCTGACAGGGGAAGCTTTCTTT
>TRBD1|once|TRBJ2-3|TRBV4-3
CASSRYGTGELPDTQYF
TGCGCCAGCAGCCGATATGGGACAGGGGAGTTGCCAGATACGCAGTATTTT
>NA|once|TRBJ1-2|TRBV7-2
CASSAGLHQMMGYTF
TGTGCCAGCAGCGCAGGGTTACACCAGATGATGGGCTACACCTTC
>NA|NA|TRBJ2-1|TRBV11-3
CASSQDSNEQFF
TGTGCCAGCAGCCAGGACAGTAATGAGCAGTTCTTC
>NA|NA|TRBJ1-1|TRBV4-3
CASSKGGTEAFF
TGCGCCAGCTCTAAGGGGGGGACTGAAGCTTTCTTT
>TRBD2|NA|TRBJ2-3|TRBV11-2
CASSLGLATDTQYF
TGTGCCAGCAGCTTGGGACTAGCAACAGATACGCAGTATTTT
>NA|NA|TRBJ2-5|TRBV29-1
CSGVTGGETQYF
TGCAGCGGGGTGACCGGAGGGGAGACCCAGTACTTC
>NA|NA|TRBJ1-2|TRBV4-3
CASSQGHGTPYGYTF
TGCGCCAGCAGCCAAGGCCACGGGACACCGTATGGCTACACCTTC
>TRBD2|NA|TRBJ2-3|TRBV2
CASRPSGRFTSTDTQYF
TGTGCCAGCAGGCCTAGCGGGCGCTTTACTAGCACAGATACGCAGTATTTT
>NA|NA|TRBJ1-2|TRBV15
CATSRELSEAGGTNYGYTF
TGTGCCACCAGCAGAGAACTTAGTGAGGCAGGCGGGACTAACTATGGCTACACCTTC
>NA|NA|TRBJ1-1|TRBV11-3
CASSLKSMNTEAFF
TGTGCCAGCAGCTTGAAGAGTATGAACACTGAAGCTTTCTTT
>NA|NA|TRBJ2-5|TRBV15
CATSASLSHQETQYF
TGTGCCACCAGCGCGAGCCTTTCCCACCAAGAGACCCAGTACTTC
>NA|NA|TRBJ2-7|TRBV19
CATHGPHPGEQYF
TGTGCCACCCACGGCCCTCACCCAGGCGAGCAGTACTTC
>NA|NA|TRBJ1-1|TRBV7-2
CASSPLGEAFF
TGTGCCAGCAGCCCCCTCGGTGAAGCTTTCTTT
>NA|NA|TRBJ1-1|TRBV28
CASIGRGSEAFF
TGTGCCAGCATAGGAAGAGGGTCTGAAGCTTTCTTT
>NA|few|TRBJ2-5|TRBV19
CASSSAAHPQETQYF
TGTGCCAGTAGTAGTGCCGCGCATCCACAAGAGACCCAGTACTTC
>NA|NA|TRBJ2-7|TRBV28
CASSLLGGTLYEQYF
TGTGCCAGCAGTTTATTAGGAGGGACCCTCTACGAGCAGTACTTC
>NA|NA|TRBJ1-4|TRBV27
CASSYRSNEKLFF
TGTGCCAGCAGTTACAGGAGTAATGAAAAACTGTTTTTT
>TRBD2|NA|TRBJ2-1|TRBV25-1
CASSPRGVDEQFF
TGTGCCAGCAGTCCGCGGGGGGTTGATGAGCAGTTCTTC
>TRBD1|few|TRBJ2-2|TRBV7-2
CASSLDRGQRELFF
TGTGCCAGCAGCTTAGACAGGGGCCAGAGGGAGCTGTTTTTT
>TRBD2|NA|TRBJ2-2|TRBV29-1
CSVYGLAGPGNTGELFF
TGCAGCGTTTATGGACTAGCGGGACCCGGGAACACCGGGGAGCTGTTTTTT
>TRBD2|NA|TRBJ2-3|TRBV5-1
CASSSRDYTDTQYF
TGCGCCAGCAGCTCCCGGGACTACACAGATACGCAGTATTTT
>TRBD2|NA|TRBJ2-7|TRBV11-2
CASSSDRWASGDYEQYF
TGTGCCAGCAGCTCGGACCGTTGGGCTAGCGGCGACTACGAGCAGTACTTC
>NA|few|TRBJ1-1|TRBV2
CASSEEPNTEAFF
TGTGCCAGCAGTGAAGAGCCGAACACTGAAGCTTTCTTT
>NA|NA|TRBJ2-3|TRBV28
CATSIGGTDTQYF
TGTGCCACCTCTATAGGGGGTACAGATACGCAGTATTTT
>NA|NA|TRBJ1-6|TRBV21-1
CASIVALRTGGSPLHF
TGTGCCAGCATTGTCGCCCTGCGGACAGGGGGTTCACCCCTCCACTTT
>NA|NA|TRBJ2-1|TRBV2
CASSVKSKGDNEQFF
TGTGCCAGCAGTGTTAAGTCTAAGGGGGACAATGAGCAGTTCTTC
>NA|NA|TRBJ2-7|TRBV7-3
CASSLRGSRTYEQYF
TGTGCCAGCAGCCTTCGTGGCAGCAGGACCTACGAGCAGTACTTC
>NA|NA|TRBJ1-1|TRBV14
CASSQERGRTEAFF
TGTGCCAGCAGCCAAGAAAGGGGTAGGACTGAAGCTTTCTTT
>NA|NA|TRBJ1-5|TRBV2
CASSEGQDNQPQHF
TGTGCCAGCAGTGAAGGGCAAGACAATCAGCCCCAGCATTTT
>NA|few|TRBJ2-1|TRBV29-1
CSLTRDSSYNEQFF
TGCAGCCTGACCCGGGACTCCTCCTACAATGAGCAGTTCTTC
>NA|few|TRBJ2-7|TRBV7-8
CASSDGYEQYF
TGTGCCAGCAGCGACGGGTACGAGCAGTACTTC
>NA|NA|TRBJ1-1|TRBV29-1
CSVVRGPEAFF
TGCAGCGTTGTACGGGGTCCTGAAGCTTTCTTT
>TRBD2|NA|TRBJ2-7|TRBV11-2
CASSLVVAGVISYEQYF
TGTGCCAGCAGCTTAGTTGTCGCGGGAGTGATCTCCTACGAGCAGTACTTC
>TRBD2|NA|TRBJ2-5|TRBV5-4
CASSFREGQETQYF
TGTGCCAGCAGCTTCCGGGAGGGCCAAGAGACCCAGTACTTC
>TRBD2|NA|TRBJ2-7|TRBV4-2
CASSPFWRGGYEQYF
TGTGCCAGCAGCCCTTTCTGGCGGGGGGGCTACGAGCAGTACTTC
>NA|NA|TRBJ2-1|TRBV21-1
CASSKGRPWSLNEQFF
TGTGCCAGCAGCAAAGGGCGGCCCTGGAGTTTGAATGAGCAGTTCTTC
>TRBD1|NA|TRBJ1-4|TRBV7-2
CASSLEGAGEKLFF
TGTGCCAGCAGCTTAGAGGGGGCGGGTGAAAAACTGTTTTTT
>NA|NA|TRBJ2-1|TRBV19
CASSISPAAEQFF
TGTGCCAGTAGTATCAGCCCAGCGGCTGAGCAGTTCTTC
>NA|NA|TRBJ2-6|TRBV28
CASSSPQLSGANGLTF
TGTGCCAGCAGTTCACCGCAGCTCTCTGGGGCCAACGGCCTGACTTTC